This record concerns one T cell receptor beta chain sequence. What it recognizes is unknown. The sample is drawn from a study of T cells in Graves' hyperthyroidism and ophthalmopathy. Overall study findings and caveats: A 13 V-J signature model discriminated ophthalmopathy versus stable hyperthyroidism.

TCR beta CDR3 regions were amplified from RNA. When the TCR CDR3 underwent first-round RT-PCR, the HTBI primer set was used. Each CDR3 protein gets one entry after TCRdb re-called the multiplex PCR reads with MiXCR. Of 480,000 or so distinct CDR3 sequences in the sample, over 45% are singletons; the top ten hold about 45%. Sequenced: peripheral blood or thyroid tissue (not recorded which). This TCR was sampled from an adult woman with Graves' disease, either hyperthyroidism or ophthalmopathy (not recorded which).

The CDR3 is CASSVTGANQPQHF. CDR3 coding DNA: TGTGCCAGTAGTGTAACAGGGGCAAATCAGCCCCAGCATTTT. The chain recombines TRBV19 with TRBJ1-5; TRBD1 matches 7 bases. Germline values: CDR1 LNHDA, CDR2 SQIVND (reference sequence). Trimming took 5 bases from V and 4 from J; bases not matched to a gene: 5. This CDR3 contains 14 residues.